The T cell receptor beta chain described here comes from a study of blood T cell repertoires in COVID-19. Study-wide context: Samples representing acute and convalescent COVID-19 were sourced from the United States, Italy and Spain.

The repertoire was sequenced with immunoSEQ multiplex PCR; TCRdb's copy has only in-frame clones and lacks some. The sample lists over 130,000 clones; more than 75% were seen once. This CDR3 region has 14 residues. The V and J ends lost 3 bases and 3 bases, in that order; junction bases with no gene match: 5. Germline V gene lookup returns CDR1 LGHDT and CDR2 YNNKEL (reference sequence). This clonotype was sampled from a man between 65 and 85 years old with acute or convalescent COVID-19. Material: peripheral blood. This chain joins TRBV3-1 (or the pseudogene TRBV3-2) and TRBJ2-7; TRBD1 matches 7 bases. CDR3 nucleotide sequence: TGTGCCAGCAGCCACCCTGGACAGGTCTACGAGCAGTACTTC. Amino acid sequence: CASSHPGQVYEQYF.